The present TCR beta chain was sequenced within a study of T cells expressing NK-cell markers. In germline, CDR1 is MNHNS, CDR2 SASEGT. The CDR3 consists of 14 residues. TCRdb re-called the 5' RACE reads; every CDR3 protein appears as one record, without DNA. The sample data list about 430,000 distinct CDR3 sequences. Sequenced input: blood T cells: a sorted CD56 or NKG2C T cell subset, CD4+ or CD8+ T cells, or bulk PBMC T cells (not recorded which). The sequence derives from a woman aged 50 to 60 in good health. The chain links TRBV6-1 to TRBJ1-6. CDR3 loop: CASSDDPVYSPLHF.